Below are 19 T cell receptor beta chains sequenced from a single sample in a study of T cell repertoires in cytomegalovirus infection. TCRdb passed the reads through MiXCR, listing each CDR3 protein once. The sample lists about 310,000 distinct CDR3 sequences, about 25% seen once, with roughly 15% in the top ten. These TCRs are of unknown antigen specificity. This sample comprised cultured PBMCs, obtained from culture after CMV antigen stimulation. All receptors derive from a human donor in good health (CMV status not recorded). Some clones in this sample may be carry-over from other donors' samples.

Only a few counts were recorded for this clonotype. The chain is built from TRBV12-3 or TRBV12-4 and TRBJ1-1, with TRBD1 identical over 7 bases. This CDR3 region has 14 residues. With 1 base clipped from V and 7 bases from J, the junction kept 6 bases outside the gene matches. This CDR3 reads CASSLGDSSFEAFF. The CDR3 DNA sequence: TGTGCCAGCAGTTTAGGGGACAGCTCATTTGAAGCTTTCTTT.

About this clonotype itself: This may stem from a read error, because a much larger clone lies one nucleotide away. The genes are TRBV7-2 and TRBJ2-4; 9 bases agree with TRBD1. CDR3 length equals 15 residues. Germline V gives CDR1 SGHTA, CDR2 FQGNSA. The chain's CDR3 is CASSPPGTGLNTQYF. The DNA of the CDR3 is TGTGCCAGCAGCCCCCCCGGGACAGGGTTGAACACTCAGTACTTC.

This clonotype was seen repeatedly, ten times or more. The CDR3 coding sequence is TGTGCCAGCAGACGTAGACAGGGGTCGATGAACACTGAAGCTTTCTTT. This sequence encodes CASRRRQGSMNTEAFF. The chain uses TRBV7-2 and TRBJ1-1; 8 bases are a match to TRBD1. This CDR3 spans 16 amino acids. Looked up from germline, CDR1 is SGHTA and CDR2 is FQGNSA. Trimming at V came to 6 bases and at J to 0 bases, leaving 9 bases not matched to a gene.

V usage is TRBV15 and J usage is TRBJ2-1; the D gene could be TRBD1 or TRBD2 (6 bases each). V gave up 5 bases and J gave up 7 bases, with 15 bases separating them. CDR3 length equals 14 residues. Germline CDR1 and CDR2: LNHNV and YYDKDF (reference sequence). DNA of the CDR3: TGTGCCACCAGCTTAGGGGGGACGGGGAATGAGCAGTTCTTC. This translates into CATSLGGTGNEQFF.

This clonotype was seen more than once but under ten times. The chain has TRBV12-3 or TRBV12-4 and TRBJ1-5, with a tentative D call TRBD1 (5 bases). This CDR3 region has 13 residues. V shed 5 bases and J shed 4 bases, with 9 bases lying between them. The CDR3 DNA follows: TGTGCCAGCAGTCGACAGAGGAATCAGCCCCAGCATTTT. It is translated as CASSRQRNQPQHF.

To note about this clonotype: Relative to the germline gene, one junction end is altered; a read error may explain this. The chain employs TRBV6-8 and TRBJ1-1; 7 bases fit TRBD1. CDR1 and CDR2 from the germline V gene are MNHGY and SAAAGT. The CDR3 has 15 amino acids. Written as DNA, the CDR3 is TGTGCCAGCAGTTTGACGGGGACAGCGAACACTGAAGCCTTCTTT. Its translation: CASSLTGTANTEAFF.

In DNA, the CDR3 is TGTGCCAGCAGCACTACCGGGACAGGGTTAGGTGAAGCTTTCTTT. Protein product: CASSTTGTGLGEAFF. This chain uses TRBV7-6 with TRBJ1-1; TRBD1 agrees at 9 bases. The V gene end was trimmed by 5 bases and the J gene end by 7 bases; junction bases not matched to a gene: 11. This CDR3 region has 15 residues. Per germline, CDR1 SGHVS and CDR2 FNYEAQ.

This chain links TRBV28 with TRBJ2-2; possibly TRBD2 for D (6 bases). In germline, CDR1 is MDHEN, CDR2 SYDVKM. V lost 2 bases and J lost 6, with 13 bases in between. The CDR3 is made up of 15 amino acids. CDR3 residues: CASSLAGSGAGELFF. The CDR3 region has the DNA TGTGCCAGCAGTTTAGCGGGGAGCGGTGCCGGGGAGCTGTTTTTT.

Here the CDR3 DNA reads TGTGCCAGCAGCTTAAAATTGGGGGGTGAGCAGTTCTTC. This translates into CASSLKLGGEQFF. The rearrangement joins TRBV7-2 to TRBJ2-1; D is possibly TRBD2 (6 bases). V shed 2 bases and J shed 9 bases, with 11 bases lying between them. Germline values: CDR1 SGHTA, CDR2 FQGNSA. The CDR3 is made up of 13 amino acids. Variable domain in full (rest from reference TRBV7-2 and TRBJ2-1): GAGVSQSPSNKVTEKGKDVELRCDPISGHTALYWYRQSLGQGLEFLIYFQGNSAPDKSGLPSDRFSAERTGGSVSTLTIQRTQQEDSAVYLCASSLKLGGEQFFGPGTRLTVL.

The rearrangement joins TRBV20-1 to TRBJ1-2; 7 bases match TRBD1. Germline CDR1 DFQATT, CDR2 SNEGSKA (reference sequence). The CDR3 covers 16 residues. Trimming removed 3 bases from V and 1 base from J; junction bases left unmatched: 11. CDR3 nucleotides: TGCAGTGCTAGTACCCTCTTACAGGGGAGTAACTATGGCTACACCTTC. Translation: CSASTLLQGSNYGYTF.

The V and J genes are TRBV12-3 or TRBV12-4 and TRBJ2-1; TRBD2 is a possible D gene (5 bases). The CDR3 runs 14 residues. V lost 2 bases and J lost 6, with 11 bases in between. The CDR3 is CASSLNGLTNEQFF. CDR3 sequence (DNA): TGTGCCAGCAGTTTAAATGGACTTACCAATGAGCAGTTCTTC.

The gene calls are TRBV28 and TRBJ2-7; D gene ambiguous. Germline assignment: CDR1 MDHEN and CDR2 SYDVKM. V lost 5 bases and J 0 bases, leaving 8 bases between the germline ends. The CDR3 has 13 residues. The CDR3: CASSRPSSYEQYF. The CDR3, as DNA: TGTGCCAGCAGTCGTCCGAGCTCCTACGAGCAGTACTTC.

This clonotype was seen a handful of times. This sequence joins TRBV6-1 and TRBJ1-5, with 10 positions matching TRBD1. The CDR3 extends over 15 amino acids. Germline trimming cut 6 bases from V and 4 bases from J; bases unmatched to any gene: 6. Per germline, CDR1 MNHNS and CDR2 SASEGT. The CDR3 here is CASSDGTGVNQPQHF. DNA of the CDR3: TGTGCCAGCAGCGACGGGACAGGGGTGAATCAGCCCCAGCATTTT.

The chain has TRBV13 and TRBJ1-1, with 8 bases fitting TRBD1. V shed 1 base and J 5 bases; nucleotides not matched to a gene: 6. The germline gives CDR1 PRHDT, CDR2 FYEKMQ (reference sequence). The CDR3 has 15 amino acids. The CDR3 nucleotides read TGTGCCAGCAGCTTAGTGGAGACAGGGGTAACTGAAGCTTTCTTT. This translates into CASSLVETGVTEAFF.

V and J are TRBV6-1 and TRBJ2-1; the D is unclear. Germline values: CDR1 MNHNS, CDR2 SASEGT. CDR3 size: 11 residues. V was pared by 5 bases and J by 5 bases, with 4 bases between. CDR3 DNA: TGTGCCAGCAGTCCTAACAATGAGCAGTTCTTC. Translating gives CASSPNNEQFF.

The chain recombines TRBV7-9 with TRBJ2-1; D uncertain. The germline V and J ends were trimmed by 5 bases and 0 bases, with 8 bases remaining between them. This CDR3 region has 14 residues. The germline gives CDR1 SEHNR, CDR2 FQNEAQ (reference sequence). The CDR3 loop reads CASSAEHSYNEQFF. The CDR3 DNA reads as TGTGCCAGCAGCGCAGAGCACTCCTACAATGAGCAGTTCTTC.

This chain links TRBV11-3 with TRBJ1-5; TRBD1 agrees at 9 bases. Germline CDR1 is SGHNT and CDR2 is YENEEA. The J segment lost 0 bases and the V segment lost 5 bases, leaving 20 bases of the junction unmatched. The CDR3 sequence is 21 residues long. CDR3 sequence (DNA): TGTGCCAGCAGCCACACTATAGGACAGGGGATGATCGATAATAGCAATCAGCCCCAGCATTTT. Translating it yields CASSHTIGQGMIDNSNQPQHF.

This chain uses TRBV7-2 with TRBJ2-5, with D possibly matching TRBD2 (5 bases). V gave up 5 bases and J gave up 5 bases, with 15 bases separating them. The length of the CDR3 is 14 residues. Germline loops: CDR1 SGHTA, CDR2 FQGNSA. The CDR3 protein is CASSLFTRGETQYF. DNA for the CDR3: TGTGCCAGCAGCCTCTTTACCCGAGGGGAGACCCAGTACTTC.

The gene calls are TRBV12-3 or TRBV12-4 and TRBJ2-5; D is unclear. This CDR3 has 16 amino acids. Between the trimmed V and J ends, which lost 1 base and 4 bases, there was a span of 16 bases. CDR3 sequence: CASSLGGLGSPETQYF. In nucleotides, the CDR3 is TGTGCCAGCAGTTTAGGCGGCCTAGGGTCCCCAGAGACCCAGTACTTC.